This TCR beta chain was recorded in a study of T cells in women clearing cervical HPV infection. V dropped 0 bases and J dropped 5 bases, with 11 bases sitting between them. The CDR3 consists of 16 residues. Sequencing used immunoSEQ multiplex PCR; TCRdb keeps in-frame clones, though not all of them. Its table records roughly 23,000 clones. With respect to this clone: The read gets to within 3 residues of the CDR3 end, and the germline J gene fills in the rest.

This sequence was found in a woman between 18 and 70 years old with a cervical HPV16 infection that either progressed to CIN3+ or cleared (not recorded which). The specimen was blood buffy coat. The chain uses TRBV23-1 and TRBJ1-6; no definite D call. TRBV23-1 is sorted into the ORF group, with uncertain function. CDR3 bases read: TGCGCCAGCAGTCAATCTAGGCGGGCAGATAATTCACCC. Translation: CASSQSRRADNSP. The entire CDR3 sequence reads CASSQSRRADNSPLHF.